The 30 T cell receptor beta chains in this list originate from one sample, sequenced in a study of PD-L1 blockade in urothelial cancer. Regarding time point: pretreatment peripheral blood. The data were produced by immunoSEQ multiplex PCR, yet TCRdb's version contains in-frame clones alone and is incomplete. The data hold over 35,000 clones, with around 85% observed a single time. This material consisted of PBMCs, taken around atezolizumab (anti-PD-L1) treatment. Receptors were obtained from a man older than 75 with urothelial cancer.

The rearrangement uses TRBV10-3 and TRBJ2-1; TRBD2 matches 12 bases. Per the germline V gene, CDR1 is ENHRY and CDR2 is SYGVKD. The CDR3 is 15 residues long. The trim removed 7 bases at V and 8 bases at J, leaving 9 bases unmatched. The CDR3 here is CAITIGLAGIDEQFF. CDR3 nucleotides: TGTGCCATCACCATCGGACTAGCGGGAATCGATGAGCAGTTCTTC.

As DNA, the CDR3 is TGTGCCAGCAGCCCTCGCGAGAGCGCCTATGGCTACACCTTC. As protein: CASSPRESAYGYTF. This chain uses TRBV7-9 with TRBJ1-2; D call uncertain. The V and J ends lost 5 bases and 4 bases respectively, with 14 bases between them. The CDR3 runs to 14 residues. Germline values: CDR1 SEHNR, CDR2 FQNEAQ (reference sequence).

This clone was observed a few times. The chain links TRBV2 to TRBJ2-6; D possibly corresponds to TRBD2 (6 bases). Trimming removed 3 bases from V and 2 bases from J, with 11 bases in between. The V gene's germline CDR1 is SNHLY and CDR2 FYNNEI. The CDR3 runs 16 residues. The CDR3 region has the DNA TGTGCCAGCAGTGATCAGCGGGTGGCTGGGGCCAACGTCCTGACTTTC. Translated: CASSDQRVAGANVLTF. The full variable domain, rest sourced from reference TRBV2 and TRBJ2-6, is EPEVTQTPSHQVTQMGQEVILRCVPISNHLYFYWYRQILGQKVEFLVSFYNNEISEKSEIFDDQFSVERPDGSNFTLKIRSTKLEDSAMYFCASSDQRVAGANVLTFGAGSRLTVL.

V usage is TRBV27 and J usage is TRBJ2-5; 8 bases agree with TRBD2. The junction had 14 bases not matched to a gene; V was cut back by 6 bases and J by 5 bases. Germline CDR1 and CDR2: MNHEY and SMNVEV (reference sequence). The CDR3 is 16 amino acids. The CDR3 DNA is TGTGCCAGCAGCTCTTACTTTAGCGGGGCGGGGGAGACCCAGTACTTC. Its translation: CASSSYFSGAGETQYF.

The chain has TRBV7-9 and TRBJ2-4; 7 nucleotides match TRBD2. The CDR3 consists of 16 residues. V trimming: 5 bases; J trimming: 2 bases; junction bases outside the gene matches: 9. Germline V CDR1 and CDR2: SEHNR, FQNEAQ (reference sequence). The CDR3 spells CASSPGLEQTKNIQYF. The DNA of the CDR3 is TGTGCCAGCAGCCCCGGACTAGAGCAAACCAAAAACATTCAGTACTTC.

The chain combines TRBV6-1 with TRBJ2-7; 8 nucleotides agree with TRBD1. V trimming: 6 bases; J trimming: 0 bases; junction bases outside the gene matches: 1. This CDR3 has 13 residues. Per the germline V gene, CDR1 is MNHNS and CDR2 is SASEGT. The CDR3 bases are TGTGCCAGCAGAACAGGGGGCTCCTACGAGCAGTACTTC. Its translation is CASRTGGSYEQYF.

This chain connects TRBV5-6 to TRBJ1-2; 8 bases align to TRBD1. This CDR3 contains 15 residues. Trimming cost V 3 bases and J 7 bases; bases outside gene matches: 11. Germline V gives CDR1 SGHDT, CDR2 YYEEEE. The chain's CDR3 is CASSSFGQGRSGYTF. In DNA form, the CDR3 reads TGTGCCAGCAGCTCTTTCGGACAGGGAAGGAGTGGCTACACCTTC.

The chain couples TRBV19 to TRBJ2-2, with TRBD2 as a possible D gene (5 bases). CDR3 length: 15 amino acids. Trimming pared 7 bases from V and 0 bases from J, leaving 12 bases between. Germline CDR1 reads LNHDA; CDR2 reads SQIVND (reference sequence). CDR3 amino acids: CASTSGSANTGELFF. The CDR3 nucleotides are TGTGCCAGTACCAGCGGATCCGCGAACACCGGGGAGCTGTTTTTT.

The chain joins TRBV5-1 to TRBJ1-4; 10 nucleotides match TRBD1. From germline, CDR1 is SGHRS and CDR2 YFSETQ. V was pared by 0 bases and J by 6 bases, with 2 bases of the junction left unmatched. The CDR3 sequence is 15 residues long. As DNA, the CDR3 is TGCGCCAGCAGCTTGGGGGACAGGGGCTATGAAAAACTGTTTTTT. It codes for CASSLGDRGYEKLFF.

The chain carries TRBV28 and TRBJ1-4; perhaps TRBD1 as D (5 bases). Trimming cost V 5 bases and J 3 bases, with 13 bases left between them. Germline V gene sequence: CDR1 MDHEN, CDR2 SYDVKM. The CDR3 totals 15 residues. The CDR3 is CASSDVSGANEKLFF. The CDR3 DNA sequence: TGTGCCAGCAGTGACGTCTCGGGGGCTAATGAAAAACTGTTTTTT.

This sequence joins TRBV11-3 and TRBJ2-1; D may be TRBD1 (5 bases). The germline V and J ends were trimmed by 5 bases and 5 bases, with 10 bases remaining between them. Looked up from germline, CDR1 is SGHNT and CDR2 is YENEEA. The CDR3 loop spans 13 amino acids. CDR3 sequence: CASSQQGDNEQFF. The CDR3 DNA reads TGTGCCAGCAGCCAGCAGGGCGACAATGAGCAGTTCTTC.

The chain couples TRBV5-4 to TRBJ2-7, with 14 bases fitting TRBD2. CDR1 and CDR2 from the germline V gene are SGHNT and YYREEE (reference sequence). The J segment lost 3 bases and the V segment lost 4 bases, leaving 6 bases of the junction unmatched. This CDR3 is 16 amino acids long. This CDR3 reads CASSIGTSGGYYEQYF. CDR3 nucleotide sequence: TGTGCCAGCAGCATAGGGACTAGCGGGGGTTACTACGAGCAGTACTTC.

CDR3 sequence (DNA): TGCGCCAGCAGCCAAGATAAGGTCCTCAGGGGGAATCAGCCCCAGCATTTT. Translating it yields CASSQDKVLRGNQPQHF. V is TRBV4-1 and J is TRBJ1-5; 7 positions match TRBD1. The germline CDR1 and CDR2 sequences are MGHRA and YSYEKL. Unmatched junction bases numbered 9, after V lost 0 bases and J lost 4 bases. This CDR3 has 17 residues.

The chain carries TRBV2 and TRBJ1-4; a possible D gene is TRBD1 (6 bases). CDR1 SNHLY and CDR2 FYNNEI come from the germline V gene. The CDR3 spans 15 residues. Trimming took off 5 bases at V and 3 bases at J, with 13 bases between the two ends. The chain's CDR3 is CASSTLTGPNEKLFF. The DNA for the CDR3 is TGTGCCAGCAGTACCCTGACAGGACCTAATGAAAAACTGTTTTTT.

The chain combines TRBV10-3 with TRBJ1-5; D perhaps matches TRBD1 (5 bases). With 2 bases removed from V and 5 bases from J, the gap between germline ends came to 13 bases. Germline assignment: CDR1 ENHRY and CDR2 SYGVKD. The length of the CDR3 is 15 residues. CDR3 protein: CAISEGARIDQPQHF. CDR3 in DNA: TGTGCCATCAGTGAGGGGGCCCGGATAGATCAGCCCCAGCATTTT.

This chain connects TRBV9 to TRBJ1-4; the match to TRBD1 covers 9 bases. CDR3 length: 15 amino acids. CDR1 SGDLS and CDR2 YYNGEE come from the germline V gene. V was pared by 4 bases and J by 4 bases, with 5 bases of the junction left unmatched. The DNA for the CDR3 is TGTGCCAGCAGCACAGGGGGCGGTGGTAATGAAAAACTGTTTTTT. This codes for CASSTGGGGNEKLFF.

Note on this clone: One junction end does not reproduce the germline sequence, and a read error may be involved. The rearrangement uses TRBV29-1 and TRBJ1-2; the match to TRBD1 covers 8 bases. The CDR3 length is 12 residues. The germline V gene encodes CDR1 SQVTM and CDR2 ANQGSEA. The CDR3 protein is CSGRQGYYGYTF. The CDR3 DNA reads as TGCAGCGGTCGACAGGGGTACTACGGCTACACCTTC.

The chain recombines TRBV18 with TRBJ1-1; 7 bases fit TRBD1. The V and J ends lost 4 bases and 2 bases, in that order; junction bases with no gene match: 1. The CDR3 consists of 13 residues. The germline V gene has CDR1 KGHSH and CDR2 LQKENI. The CDR3 coding sequence is TGTGCCAGCTCACGACAGGGCAACACTGAAGCTTTCTTT. The encoded protein is CASSRQGNTEAFF.

V and J are TRBV6-5 and TRBJ2-5; weak D call: TRBD1 (6 bases). V was clipped by 0 bases and J by 4 bases, with 9 bases between them. This CDR3 has 14 residues. The V gene's germline CDR1 is MNHEY and CDR2 SVGAGI. The CDR3 spells CASSYSTGGETQYF. Written as DNA, the CDR3 is TGTGCCAGCAGTTACTCGACAGGTGGAGAGACCCAGTACTTC.

The chain uses TRBV5-1 and TRBJ2-1, with 9 nucleotides matching TRBD2. This CDR3 is 13 amino acids long. The germline V gene has CDR1 SGHRS and CDR2 YFSETQ. V gave up 0 bases and J gave up 15 bases; unmatched junction bases: 7. The chain's CDR3 is CASSLDPGTSRFF. CDR3 nucleotides: TGCGCCAGCAGCTTGGATCCCGGGACTAGCCGGTTCTTC.

The chain couples TRBV6-1 to TRBJ2-7; 8 bases line up with TRBD1. With V trimmed by 4 bases and J by 6 bases, 5 bases remained unmatched. Germline V lookup: CDR1 MNHNS, CDR2 SASEGT. The CDR3 length is 13 residues. The CDR3 DNA reads TGTGCCAGCAGTGGGGCAGGGGGCGGCGAGCAGTACTTC. Encoded protein: CASSGAGGGEQYF.

The gene calls are TRBV10-3 and TRBJ2-1, with D tentatively TRBD1 (6 bases). The CDR3 consists of 15 residues. CDR1 and CDR2 (germline): ENHRY, SYGVKD. V was cut by 3 bases and J by 5 bases, with 14 bases left in between. CDR3 protein: CAISDSDRTHNEQFF. The CDR3 DNA reads TGTGCCATCAGTGATTCCGACAGGACTCACAATGAGCAGTTCTTC.

The chain employs TRBV30 and TRBJ2-1, with 8 bases matching TRBD1. The CDR3 spans 14 residues. Germline V gene sequence: CDR1 GTSNPN, CDR2 SVGIG (reference sequence). The junction had 9 bases not matched to a gene; V was cut back by 2 bases and J by 9 bases. CDR3 in DNA: TGTGCCTGGAGTTTGACAGGGGTCGTTCTTGAGCAGTTCTTC. The encoded protein is CAWSLTGVVLEQFF.

There are a few counts of this clone. V usage is TRBV27 and J usage is TRBJ2-4; 8 nucleotides align to TRBD2. The CDR3 spans 14 residues. V shed 2 bases and J 9 bases; nucleotides not matched to a gene: 6. Germline V gives CDR1 MNHEY, CDR2 SMNVEV (reference sequence). CDR3 loop: CASSLEGLEGIQYF. CDR3 DNA sequence: TGTGCCAGCAGTTTAGAGGGACTAGAAGGCATTCAGTACTTC.

This chain connects TRBV7-9 to TRBJ2-2; 7 nucleotides match TRBD2. Germline CDR1 is SEHNR and CDR2 is FQNEAQ (reference sequence). The CDR3 has 15 residues. The V segment lost 2 bases and the J segment 5 bases; nucleotides outside the gene matches: 5. Written as DNA, the CDR3 is TGTGCCAGCAGCTTACACGCGGGAGCAACCGGGGAGCTGTTTTTT. This translates into CASSLHAGATGELFF.

The chain joins TRBV7-2 to TRBJ2-7; 7 bases fit TRBD2. J lost 0 bases, V lost 1 base, and 3 bases had no gene match. The CDR3 sequence is 15 residues long. Germline-derived CDR1 and CDR2 are SGHTA and FQGNSA. CDR3 nucleotides: TGTGCCAGCAGCTTAGAGCGGGGAAGCTCCTACGAGCAGTACTTC. It translates to CASSLERGSSYEQYF.

The chain couples TRBV6-6 to TRBJ1-2, with 10 bases fitting TRBD1. CDR1 MNHNY and CDR2 SVGAGI come from the germline V gene (reference sequence). The ends lost 6 bases at V and 7 bases at J; junction bases unmatched: 2. The CDR3 consists of 12 residues. CDR3 protein: CASSRQGAGYTF. The DNA of the CDR3 is TGTGCCAGCAGCCGACAGGGGGCTGGCTACACCTTC.

CDR3 protein: CASSSGTLLVEQFF. CDR3 sequence (DNA): TGTGCCAGCAGCTCAGGGACTCTCCTGGTTGAGCAGTTCTTC. V and J are TRBV13 and TRBJ2-1; D perhaps matches TRBD2 (6 bases). Trimming took 4 bases from V and 9 from J, leaving 16 bases between them. The CDR3 contains 14 residues. Germline loops: CDR1 PRHDT, CDR2 FYEKMQ (reference sequence).

This clone was seen only once. J is TRBJ2-1 and V is TRBV15, with 8 positions matching TRBD2. The length of the CDR3 is 20 residues. Trimming took 0 bases from V and 0 from J; bases not matched to a gene: 13. The germline V gene encodes CDR1 LNHNV and CDR2 YYDKDF (reference sequence). This CDR3 is CATSRDRSASGLASYNEQFF. The CDR3 DNA reads TGTGCCACCAGCAGAGATAGGTCCGCTAGCGGGTTAGCCTCCTACAATGAGCAGTTCTTC.

The V and J genes are TRBV19 and TRBJ1-3, with D possibly matching TRBD1 (6 bases). The CDR3 covers 16 residues. V was cut by 6 bases and J by 0 bases, with 15 bases left in between. Germline lookup yields CDR1 LNHDA and CDR2 SQIVND (reference sequence). The DNA for the CDR3 is TGTGCCAGTAGCTGGACAGCAACCGTCTCTGGAAACACCATATATTTT. Residues: CASSWTATVSGNTIYF.